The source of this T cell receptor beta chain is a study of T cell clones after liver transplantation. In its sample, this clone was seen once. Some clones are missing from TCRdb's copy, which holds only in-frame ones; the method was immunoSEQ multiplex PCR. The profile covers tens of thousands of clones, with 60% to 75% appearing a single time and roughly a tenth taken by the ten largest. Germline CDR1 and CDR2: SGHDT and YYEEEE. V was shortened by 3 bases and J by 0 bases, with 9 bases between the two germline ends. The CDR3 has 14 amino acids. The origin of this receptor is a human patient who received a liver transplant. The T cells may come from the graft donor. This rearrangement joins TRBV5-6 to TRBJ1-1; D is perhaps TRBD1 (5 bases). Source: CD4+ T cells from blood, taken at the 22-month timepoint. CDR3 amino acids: CASSSPGLNTEAFF. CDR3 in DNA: TGTGCCAGCAGCTCACCGGGGCTGAACACTGAAGCTTTCTTT.